The rows below give T cell receptor beta chains drawn from one sample of a study of early T cells in non-severe SARS-CoV-2 infection. TCRdb re-called the 5' RACE reads through MiXCR, storing one row per CDR3 protein. The profile shows more than 65,000 distinct CDR3 sequences, roughly 15% of them singletons. The source was whole blood, collected at baseline. The source is an adult who was a healthcare worker with PCR-confirmed SARS-CoV-2 infection or an uninfected control (not recorded which). CDR3s include the opening cysteine and the closing phenylalanine or tryptophan. The D gene is left open where the match is weak. Rows give clone size only sometimes, using once, few, many, or a class for an expanded clone.

J gene,clone size,D gene,V gene,CDR3 DNA,CDR3 protein
TRBJ1-1,few,-,TRBV5-1,TGCGCCAGCAGCTTTAGTCAGGGCACTGAAGCTTTCTTT,CASSFSQGTEAFF
TRBJ2-4,few,-,TRBV7-8,TGTGCCAGCAGCTTAGAGAAGGGCCATCGAGCCAAAAACATTCAGTACTTC,CASSLEKGHRAKNIQYF
TRBJ2-7,few,-,TRBV7-8,TGTGCCAGCAGCTCTGGGGGGGCGCCGAGCTCCTACGAGCAGTACTTC,CASSSGGAPSSYEQYF
TRBJ1-2,-,-,TRBV28,TGTGCCAGTTATACAGGGTACTATGGCTACACCTTC,CASYTGYYGYTF
TRBJ2-6,many,-,TRBV18,TGTGCCAGCTCAGTCCGGGACATTGGGGCCAACGTCCTGACTTTC,CASSVRDIGANVLTF
TRBJ2-2,many,-,TRBV28,TGTGCCAGCAGTTCCTTTAACCAGAACACCGGGGAGCTGTTTTTT,CASSSFNQNTGELFF
TRBJ2-6,-,TRBD1,TRBV28,TGTGCCAGCGAGGGACAGGGGAGCGGGGCCAACGTCCTGACTTTC,CASEGQGSGANVLTF
TRBJ2-3,few,TRBD2,TRBV29-1,TGCAGCGTTCAAAGACTAGCGGGAGACACAGATACGCAGTATTTT,CSVQRLAGDTDTQYF
TRBJ1-2,once,-,TRBV28,TGTGCCAGCAGTTTATCGCTGGACTATGGCTACACCTTC,CASSLSLDYGYTF
TRBJ2-5,-,-,TRBV7-9,TGTGCCAGCAGCTTACGGACTGAAGGGACCCAGTACTTC,CASSLRTEGTQYF
TRBJ2-7,many,-,TRBV7-9,TGTGCCAGCAGCTTAGCGGCAAGCTACGAGCAGTACTTC,CASSLAASYEQYF
TRBJ2-2,few,-,TRBV16,TGTGCCACGCGGGTGGTGGACTTCACCGGGGAGCTGTTTTTT,CATRVVDFTGELFF
TRBJ2-5,many,-,TRBV18,TGTGCCAGCTCACCACCCTCAGTCGGGGAGACCCAGTACTTC,CASSPPSVGETQYF
TRBJ2-5,-,-,TRBV11-2,TGTGCCAGCAGCTCTGGGGGGGGCCGAGAGACCCAGTACTTC,CASSSGGGRETQYF
TRBJ2-7,few,-,TRBV27,TGTGCCAGCAGTCCCCTACAGGGTAGTATCTACGAGCAGTACTTC,CASSPLQGSIYEQYF
TRBJ2-2,many,TRBD2,TRBV5-1,TGCGCCAGCAGGCCGACTAGCGGGAGTTATGGCACCGGGGAGCTGTTTTTT,CASRPTSGSYGTGELFF
TRBJ2-3,many,TRBD1,TRBV9,TGTGCCAGCAGCGGAGGGGGCTGGAGCACAGATACGCAGTATTTT,CASSGGGWSTDTQYF
TRBJ1-2,few,-,TRBV7-8,TGTGCCAGCAGCTTCGTCGATGGCTACACCTTC,CASSFVDGYTF
TRBJ1-2,few,-,TRBV5-5,TGTGCCAGCAGCTTGGGTCCCGGTACCAACTATGGCTACACCTTC,CASSLGPGTNYGYTF
TRBJ1-1,few,-,TRBV7-9,TGTGCCAGCATTGAGGTGGAAGCTTTCTTT,CASIEVEAFF
TRBJ2-3,many,-,TRBV18,TGTGCCAGCTCATCCCTCCCAACGCAGTATTTT,CASSSLPTQYF
TRBJ2-3,-,-,TRBV29-1,TGCAGCGTTGTCAGGGTGGGGAGCACAGATACGCAGTATTTT,CSVVRVGSTDTQYF
TRBJ2-3,-,-,TRBV18,TGTGCCAGCTCACCAACGAGTATGGATACGCAGTATTTT,CASSPTSMDTQYF
TRBJ2-7,-,TRBD2,TRBV9,TGTGCCAGCAGCGTAGGAGGGACTAGCGCCTACGAGCAGTACTTC,CASSVGGTSAYEQYF
TRBJ2-3,-,-,TRBV19,TGTGCCAGTACCCCGGACAGCCTAAGCACAGATACGCAGTATTTT,CASTPDSLSTDTQYF
TRBJ2-2,many,-,TRBV10-1,TGCGCCAGCAGTTCCCCAGGGAGGAATACCGGGGAGCTGTTTTTT,CASSSPGRNTGELFF
TRBJ1-4,-,-,TRBV5-1,TGCGCCAGCAGCCCTACAGGGCGTAATGAAAAACTGTTTTTT,CASSPTGRNEKLFF
TRBJ2-7,-,-,TRBV6-2/TRBV6-3,TGTGCCAGCAGTTATCACCAGCCCTACGAGCAGTACTTC,CASSYHQPYEQYF
TRBJ2-1,many,-,TRBV5-1,TGCGCCAGCAGCTTGGGTGCAGGTAATGAGCAGTTCTTC,CASSLGAGNEQFF
TRBJ2-7,few,-,TRBV20-1,TGCAGTGCTAGAGAGATGGGTATTGGATCCTACGAGCAGTACTTC,CSAREMGIGSYEQYF
TRBJ2-3,few,-,TRBV30,TGTGCCTGGAGTGTACAGGTGGGGACAGATACGCAGTATTTT,CAWSVQVGTDTQYF
TRBJ1-1,many,-,TRBV29-1,TGCAGCGGGAGGCCCGGCAGGGCTGAAGCTTTCTTT,CSGRPGRAEAFF
TRBJ1-2,few,TRBD1,TRBV24-1,TGTGCCACCAGTGATTTGGAACAGGGGCGGTATGGCTACACCTTC,CATSDLEQGRYGYTF
TRBJ2-5,-,TRBD2,TRBV29-1,TGCAGCGTTGAAGATCATACTAGCGGGGGGCCCCAAGAGACCCAGTACTTC,CSVEDHTSGGPQETQYF
TRBJ2-1,many,-,TRBV20-1,TGCAGTGCTAGACAGGGACCGAGGGGCACTGAGCAGTTCTTC,CSARQGPRGTEQFF
TRBJ2-2,-,TRBD2,TRBV7-8,TGTGCCAGCAGCAGGGGGCTAGCGGGGGGATACACCGGGGAGCTGTTTTTT,CASSRGLAGGYTGELFF
TRBJ2-3,many,TRBD2,TRBV28,TGTGCCAGCGTACTAGCGGGAGCGGGGGGCGCAGATACGCAGTATTTT,CASVLAGAGGADTQYF
TRBJ2-5,-,-,TRBV29-1,TGCAGCGCCGGCTTCAGGGGGGGAGAGACCCAGTACTTC,CSAGFRGGETQYF
TRBJ2-7,many,-,TRBV28,TGTGCCAGCAGTACGGGATCCCTCCTATACGAGCAGTACTTC,CASSTGSLLYEQYF
TRBJ2-1,few,TRBD2,TRBV5-6,TGTGCCAGCACCGCTAGCGGGAGGCCCCTGAATGAGCAGTTCTTC,CASTASGRPLNEQFF
TRBJ1-1,-,-,TRBV12-3/TRBV12-4,TGTGCCAGCAGGGGCCAGTTGAACACTGAAGCTTTCTTT,CASRGQLNTEAFF
TRBJ1-6,few,-,TRBV28,TGTGCCACCGCGGACAGAACCTCACCCCTCCACTTT,CATADRTSPLHF
TRBJ2-3,-,-,TRBV28,TGTGCCAGCAGTCCCTCGGGAGATAGCACAGATACGCAGTATTTT,CASSPSGDSTDTQYF
TRBJ2-7,many,-,TRBV2,TGTGCCAGCAGTGAGTCTGGCCTAGCGAGGAACGAGCAGTACTTC,CASSESGLARNEQYF
TRBJ1-1,-,-,TRBV15,TGTGCCACCAGCAGTCGAATGAACACTGAAGCTTTCTTT,CATSSRMNTEAFF
TRBJ1-1,few,-,TRBV12-3/TRBV12-4,TGTGCCAGCAGTCCCCTGATGGGGGAAGCTTTCTTT,CASSPLMGEAFF
TRBJ2-1,few,-,TRBV6-5,TGTGCCAGCAGTTACTCAGGGTTTTTGAGCTACAATGAGCAGTTCTTC,CASSYSGFLSYNEQFF
TRBJ2-6,few,-,TRBV5-1,TGCGCCAGCAGCTCGGGAGGGACAGATCCCTCTGGGGCCAACGTCCTGACTTTC,CASSSGGTDPSGANVLTF
TRBJ2-1,many,-,TRBV9,TGTGCCTCCTCAGAGGGGAAAAGCTCCTACAATGAGCAGTTCTTC,CASSEGKSSYNEQFF
TRBJ1-4,-,-,TRBV6-6,TGTGCCAGCAGTTACGTACAGGGCGTCCCTAATGAAAAACTGTTTTTT,CASSYVQGVPNEKLFF
TRBJ2-2,-,-,TRBV5-1,TGCGCCAGCAGCTTGGGCAGCATCGGCGGGGAGCTGTTTTTT,CASSLGSIGGELFF
TRBJ2-1,few,TRBD2,TRBV24-1,TGTGCCACCAGTCCCGGGACTAGCGGATACAATGAGCAGTTCTTC,CATSPGTSGYNEQFF
TRBJ1-2,many,TRBD1,TRBV5-4,TGTGCCAGCAGCTTGGCCAGGACAGGGGTCGGCTACACCTTC,CASSLARTGVGYTF
TRBJ1-5,few,-,TRBV7-6,TGTGCCAGCAGCAGCGGGACCCATCAGCCCCAGCATTTT,CASSSGTHQPQHF
TRBJ1-1,many,-,TRBV27,TGTGCCAGCAGTTTAACCCCAGGAATCACTGAAGCTTTCTTT,CASSLTPGITEAFF